Listed below are T cell receptor beta chains from one sample, sequenced in a study of blood T cells in healthy people across ages. MiXCR, run by TCRdb on the 5' RACE reads, gives a single entry per CDR3 protein. This sample has around 850,000 distinct CDR3 sequences; around 34% occur once, and the top ten carry roughly 13%. The sequencing sample was made of blood. These receptors were taken from a man in his late teens or twenties in good health. Each CDR3 is given with its conserved first and last residue. The order of the fields is V gene, J gene, clone size, D gene, CDR3 protein, CDR3 DNA. The D gene is left open where the match is weak. Only part of the rows carry a size: once, few, many, or a class if the clone is expanded.

>TRBV20-1|TRBJ2-7|many|TRBD1
CSARKGTGGYEQYF
TGCAGTGCTAGAAAAGGGACAGGGGGCTACGAGCAGTACTTC
>TRBV7-2|TRBJ2-1|few|-
CASSLGNSYNEQFF
TGTGCCAGCAGCTTAGGAAACTCCTACAATGAGCAGTTCTTC
>TRBV24-1|TRBJ1-2|few|-
CATSESGALNYGYTF
TGTGCCACCTCAGAATCGGGGGCCTTAAACTATGGCTACACCTTC
>TRBV20-1|TRBJ2-1|-|-
CSAAGPKGNEQFF
TGCAGTGCCGCGGGACCTAAGGGTAATGAGCAGTTCTTC
>TRBV24-1|TRBJ2-2|-|-
CATSNSGANTGELFF
TGTGCCACCAGCAACTCTGGGGCGAACACCGGGGAGCTGTTTTTT
>TRBV6-5|TRBJ2-7|many|-
CASSSPQGNSYEQYF
TGTGCCAGCAGCTCCCCCCAGGGTAACTCCTACGAGCAGTACTTC
>TRBV28|TRBJ2-3|-|-
CASSPLDRTDTQYF
TGTGCCAGCAGTCCCCTGGACCGAACAGATACGCAGTATTTT
>TRBV11-2|TRBJ1-4|-|-
CASSRTPGGEKLFF
TGTGCCAGCAGCCGGACACCGGGAGGGGAAAAACTGTTTTTT
>TRBV24-1|TRBJ2-5|-|-
CATSDWRAGTNQETQYF
TGTGCCACCAGTGACTGGAGGGCCGGGACAAACCAAGAGACCCAGTACTTC
>TRBV12-3/TRBV12-4|TRBJ2-1|-|-
CASSLRGVSTDTQFF
TGTGCCAGCAGTTTAAGGGGCGTGAGCACAGATACGCAGTTCTTC
>TRBV6-2/TRBV6-3|TRBJ2-2|-|TRBD1
CASSSRQGHTGELFF
TGTGCCAGCAGTTCTCGACAGGGGCACACCGGGGAGCTGTTTTTT
>TRBV7-2|TRBJ1-2|-|TRBD1
CASSSTGPANYGYTF
TGTGCCAGCAGCTCGACAGGGCCTGCTAACTATGGCTACACCTTC
>TRBV27|TRBJ1-1|-|TRBD1
CASSLSAVTGGTEAFF
TGTGCCAGCAGTTTATCGGCCGTCACAGGGGGCACTGAAGCTTTCTTT
>TRBV25-1|TRBJ1-4|-|TRBD1
CASTQGTLYGKLFF
TGTGCCAGTACACAGGGGACATTGTATGGAAAACTGTTTTTT
>TRBV20-1|TRBJ2-2|-|TRBD1
CSATYPGQINTGELFF
TGCAGTGCTACATACCCGGGACAGATTAACACCGGGGAGCTGTTTTTT
>TRBV28|TRBJ2-3|few|-
CASSPFGRKLTDTQYF
TGTGCCAGCAGTCCCTTTGGGAGGAAGCTAACAGATACGCAGTATTTT
>TRBV20-1|TRBJ2-3|few|-
CSARAVGRTRADTQYF
TGCAGTGCTAGAGCAGTCGGAAGGACAAGGGCAGATACGCAGTATTTT
>TRBV27|TRBJ2-5|once|TRBD2
CASSLLGRVSNEQYF
TGTGCCAGCAGTTTATTGGGGAGGGTCAGCAATGAGCAGTACTTC
>TRBV27|TRBJ2-7|many|-
CASSFPSRYEQYF
TGTGCCAGCAGTTTCCCGAGCAGGTACGAGCAGTACTTC
>TRBV7-2|TRBJ2-4|-|-
CVSSPDLGAKNIQYF
TGTGTCAGCAGCCCAGACTTAGGGGCCAAAAACATTCAGTACTTC
>TRBV12-3/TRBV12-4|TRBJ1-1|-|-
CASSHSTPAEAFF
TGTGCCAGCAGCCACTCCACCCCCGCTGAAGCTTTCTTT
>TRBV5-4|TRBJ1-3|few|-
CASSLDSNTGNTIYF
TGTGCCAGCAGCCTCGACAGCAATACTGGAAACACCATATATTTT
>TRBV20-1|TRBJ2-1|-|TRBD1
CSAGDRGYNEQFF
TGCAGTGCTGGGGACAGGGGCTACAATGAGCAGTTCTTC
>TRBV16|TRBJ1-1|-|-
CASSQRLGRAPTMNTEAFF
TGTGCCAGCAGCCAAAGGCTCGGCAGGGCACCAACCATGAACACTGAAGCTTTCTTT
>TRBV7-2|TRBJ1-2|-|-
CASTPLGKGTYGYTF
TGTGCCAGCACTCCCCTGGGGAAGGGGACGTATGGCTACACCTTC
>TRBV12-3/TRBV12-4|TRBJ1-5|many|-
CASSLGPSNQPQHF
TGTGCCAGCAGTTTAGGTCCGAGCAATCAGCCCCAGCATTTT
>TRBV29-1|TRBJ2-1|-|-
CSVEDRGYNEQFF
TGCAGCGTTGAGGATCGGGGGTACAATGAGCAGTTCTTC
>TRBV4-3|TRBJ2-5|many|TRBD2
CASSQGTSGGTLGLETQYF
TGCGCCAGCAGCCAAGGGACTAGCGGGGGGACTCTTGGATTGGAGACCCAGTACTTC
>TRBV7-2|TRBJ1-1|-|-
CASSVGSGNEAFF
TGTGCCAGCAGCGTAGGGTCAGGGAACGAAGCTTTCTTT